This T cell receptor beta chain was identified in a study of OX40 agonist ivuxolimab in advanced cancers. Produced via immunoSEQ multiplex PCR; TCRdb's table is partial and in-frame only. Here the sample spans around 20,000 clones, 82% being singletons. The V and J ends lost 0 bases and 3 bases, in that order; junction bases with no gene match: 7. The CDR3 has 19 amino acids. Germline CDR1 is LNHDA and CDR2 is SQIVND (reference sequence). This clonotype originated in an adult with an advanced solid tumor such as melanoma, head and neck, liver or kidney cancer. Sequences were derived from CD4+ or CD8+ T cells sorted from blood, sampled in a trial of the OX40 agonist ivuxolimab. V usage is TRBV19 and J usage is TRBJ2-2; TRBD2 agrees at 13 bases. CDR3 DNA sequence: TGTGCCAGTAGTATAGAAGGACTTGGACTAGCGGGAGACACCGGGGAGCTGTTTTTT. Amino acids: CASSIEGLGLAGDTGELFF. The entire variable domain, with the rest obtained from reference TRBV19 and TRBJ2-2, is as follows: DGGITQSPKYLFRKEGQNVTLSCEQNLNHDAMYWYRQDPGQGLRLIYYSQIVNDFQKGDIAEGYSVSREKKESFPLTVTSAQKNPTAFYLCASSIEGLGLAGDTGELFFGEGSRLTVL.